This T cell receptor beta chain was identified during a study of T cells in Graves' hyperthyroidism and ophthalmopathy. Study-wide points: Clonotypes that were expanded in thyroid above 0.001 mostly appeared in blood too.

Lactation, pregnancy, other autoimmune disease or uncontrolled infection led to exclusion of patients. Diagnosing involved the use of clinical symptoms, serum thyroxine and TRAb, thyroid ultrasound and orbital computed tomography. TCR beta CDR3 region amplification was performed from RNA transcripts. The TCR CDR3 was amplified in a first-round RT-PCR using the HTBI primer set. Each CDR3 protein is one row after TCRdb ran MiXCR on the multiplex PCR reads. The profile shows 620,000 or so distinct CDR3 sequences, about 14% of them singletons. Germline V gene lookup returns CDR1 MDHEN and CDR2 SYDVKM. Unmatched junction bases numbered 9, after V lost 5 bases and J lost 3 bases. CDR3 length: 15 residues. At least ten counts were recorded for this clonotype. What it recognizes is unknown.

This sequence originates from a woman in her fifties or sixties with Graves' ophthalmopathy. The sequenced material came from blood. The chain couples TRBV28 to TRBJ1-2; 7 bases agree with TRBD1. The CDR3 DNA reads as TGTGCCAGCAGTGTCGGGACAGAACAAGACTATGGCTACACCTTC. This translates into CASSVGTEQDYGYTF.